This TCR beta chain was captured in a study of T cells in Graves' hyperthyroidism and ophthalmopathy. The study's findings and limits: The model foresaw ophthalmopathy a median 6.5 months prior to onset.

RNA transcripts yielded amplified TCR beta CDR3 regions. TCR CDR3 regions were first amplified by RT-PCR with HTBI primers. TCRdb ran MiXCR on the multiplex PCR reads and lists one entry per CDR3 protein. The data hold roughly 500,000 distinct CDR3 sequences, with around 43% observed a single time. This clonotype was seen repeatedly, ten times or more. Antigen specificity is unknown. The trim removed 5 bases at V and 6 bases at J, leaving 8 bases unmatched. Germline V gene lookup returns CDR1 DFQATT and CDR2 SNEGSKA (reference sequence). The CDR3 has 14 residues. Sequencing input: peripheral blood or thyroid tissue (not recorded which). The clonotype comes from an adult woman with Graves' disease, either hyperthyroidism or ophthalmopathy (not recorded which). This chain links TRBV20-1 with TRBJ2-2, with 8 bases matching TRBD2. DNA for the CDR3: TGCAGTGCTTCCGGGACTAGTATCGCCGGGGAGCTGTTTTTT. This encodes CSASGTSIAGELFF.